This note documents a single T cell receptor (beta chain) sequence. The antigen is unknown. The data derive from a study of shared clonotypes between healthy human individuals. Across the whole study: Those who served as donors were a couple of women and a few men between the ages of 18 and 49.

CDR1 and CDR2 from the germline V gene are SGHAT and FQNNGV. This CDR3 comprises 18 residues. Trimming took 2 bases from V and 0 from J, leaving 17 bases between them. Terminally differentiated effector memory CD45RA+ cells were excluded from the naive CD8 cells, which were CD45RO-negative and positively selected for CCR7. Authors' methods: Because ImmunoSEQ provided only junction sequences with no quality scores, the filtering differed. The method was immunoSEQ multiplex PCR; TCRdb's version includes in-frame clones alone and lacks a portion of them. That table gives V, J and clone size, and the DNA gave D and trimming. The sample consists of approximately 2,000,000 clones, roughly 95% of them appearing once. Findings and limits, study-wide: It was observed that roughly 5% of naive CD4 clonotypes were shared across several donors.

This clonotype was sampled from a man between 18 and 35 years old in good health. Some clones in this sample may be carry-over from other donors' samples. The V gene is TRBV11-2, the J gene TRBJ2-1; no definite D call. The sequenced sample consisted of naive CD8+ T cells from PBMCs. CDR3 bases: TGTGCCAGCAGCTTATTCCCCCAAACTGGTACCTCCTACAATGAGCAGTTCTTC. Its translation: CASSLFPQTGTSYNEQFF.